Listed below are T cell receptor beta chains from one sample, sequenced in a study of cytomegalovirus exposure and HLA in healthy donors. The repertoire was sequenced with immunoSEQ multiplex PCR; TCRdb's copy has only in-frame clones and lacks some. This sample yields roughly 150,000 clones, of which 80% are seen a single time; 9% to 10% belongs to the top ten. Sequenced material: PBMCs. The receptors were gathered from a man aged 18 to 35 in good health and CMV-seropositive. The CDR3 runs from the conserved cysteine through the conserved F or W. A D gene is named only where the DNA matches it firmly. Clone sizes are given selectively: once, few, many, or a class where the clone is expanded.

V gene	clone size	D gene	J gene	CDR3 DNA	CDR3 protein
TRBV7-9	.	.	TRBJ1-1	TGTGCCAGCAGCTTAGGGTCAGTGAAGGAAGCTTTCTTT	CASSLGSVKEAFF
TRBV4-1	.	TRBD2	TRBJ2-1	TGCGCCAGCAGCCAATTTCTGTCGGGACTAGCGGGTATCTATGAGCAGTTCTTC	CASSQFLSGLAGIYEQFF
TRBV29-1	.	TRBD1	TRBJ2-2	TGCAGCGTGGGGGACAGGAACACCGGGGAGCTGTTTTTT	CSVGDRNTGELFF
TRBV4-3	.	.	TRBJ1-2	TGCGCCAGCAGCCAAGGGGTGGGGGCCTATGGCTACACCTTC	CASSQGVGAYGYTF
TRBV27	.	.	TRBJ2-2	TGTGCCACAGGACCCATTAGTGGGGGCGCGAACACCGGGGAGCTGTTTTTT	CATGPISGGANTGELFF
TRBV4-1	.	TRBD2	TRBJ2-2	TGCGCCAGCAGCCCCGGGAGGGGGACTAGGGAGCTGTTTTTT	CASSPGRGTRELFF
TRBV2	.	.	TRBJ1-4	TGTGCCAGCAGAGAGGAAGTAACTAATGAAAAACTGTTTTTT	CASREEVTNEKLFF
TRBV5-6	.	TRBD1	TRBJ2-7	TGTGCCAGCAGCCCGACAGGGTCGGGATTCTACGAGCAGTACTTC	CASSPTGSGFYEQYF
TRBV5-1	.	.	TRBJ2-7	TGCGCCAGCAGCGCCTCTAGTGGGGGGGCTTACGAGCAGTACTTC	CASSASSGGAYEQYF
TRBV7-9	.	.	TRBJ1-5	TGTGCCAGCAGCGAGGGGGGGTCCCTTCAGGAGCCCCAGCATTTT	CASSEGGSLQEPQHF
TRBV29-1	once	TRBD2	TRBJ2-7	TGCAGCTTAACGGTTCCGGGGAGGGTGGCCCCCTACGAGCAGTACTTC	CSLTVPGRVAPYEQYF
TRBV7-8	.	TRBD2	TRBJ2-2	TGTGCCAGCAGCTTTAGCGGGTCGAACACCGGGGAGCTGTTTTTT	CASSFSGSNTGELFF
TRBV4-1	.	TRBD1	TRBJ2-1	TGCGCCAGCAGCCAAGGGTGGTTAAGGACAGGGGCTGATGAGCAGTTCTTC	CASSQGWLRTGADEQFF
TRBV2	.	.	TRBJ1-2	TGTGCCAGCAAGGGTTTCAGGGAAGAACGGGATGGCTACACCTTC	CASKGFREERDGYTF
TRBV28	.	.	TRBJ2-5	TGTGCCAGCAGTTACCCCAGGGCCCCCTTGGAGACCCAGTACTTC	CASSYPRAPLETQYF
TRBV7-9	.	TRBD1	TRBJ2-1	TGTGCCAGCAGCTGGGACAGCCACAATGAGCAGTTCTTC	CASSWDSHNEQFF
TRBV19	.	.	TRBJ2-1	TGTGCCAGTAGTATCGGGGGAGGGGGCAATGAGCAGTTCTTC	CASSIGGGGNEQFF
TRBV11-3	.	TRBD1	TRBJ2-5	TGTGCCAGCAGCTCCCGACAGGGGAAAAGGGAGACCCAGTACTTC	CASSSRQGKRETQYF
TRBV6-5	.	.	TRBJ1-5	TGTGCCAGCAGTTACTCCACAGATCAGCCCCAGCATTTT	CASSYSTDQPQHF
TRBV29-1	.	TRBD2	TRBJ2-1	TGCAGCGTTGGACTAGCGAGCGTCTATGAGCAGTTCTTC	CSVGLASVYEQFF
TRBV4-1	.	TRBD1	TRBJ1-1	TGCGCCAGCAGCCCCTCCGGGACAGTGAACACTGAAGCTTTCTTT	CASSPSGTVNTEAFF
TRBV28	few	TRBD2	TRBJ2-7	TGTGCCAGCAGTTTATTGTTTACTAGCGGGACCAGCGAGCAGTACTTC	CASSLLFTSGTSEQYF
TRBV19	.	.	TRBJ1-5	TGTGCCAGTAGTATGAGAACAGGGCCCAATCAGCCCCAGCATTTT	CASSMRTGPNQPQHF
TRBV6-6	few	.	TRBJ1-4	TGTGCCAGCACCGACCCTAGGAGACAGAATAATGAAAAACTGTTTTTT	CASTDPRRQNNEKLFF
TRBV4-3	.	TRBD1	TRBJ2-7	TGCGCCAGCAGCGAGGCAGGGGGCCGGGGGGAGCAGTACTTC	CASSEAGGRGEQYF
TRBV12-2	.	.	TRBJ1-2	TGTGCAAGTCGCACGGTAGGGGGCTATGGCTACACCTTC	CASRTVGGYGYTF
TRBV10-3	.	.	TRBJ2-2	TGTGCCATCAACCCCGGGGGCACCGGGGAGCTGTTTTTT	CAINPGGTGELFF
TRBV4-1	.	TRBD1	TRBJ1-1	TGCGCCAGCAGCCGGGACAGGGTCACTGAAGCTTTCTTT	CASSRDRVTEAFF
TRBV5-1	.	TRBD1	TRBJ1-1	TGCGCCAGCAGCTTGTCCGGGACAGGGATTTCCACTGAAGCTTTCTTT	CASSLSGTGISTEAFF
TRBV5-1	.	.	TRBJ2-1	TGCGCCAGCAGCTTGGGAGGTGGGGGGTACAATGAGCAGTTCTTC	CASSLGGGGYNEQFF
TRBV18	.	.	TRBJ2-7	TGTGCCAGCTCACCACCTACCGGGGAGCAGTACTTC	CASSPPTGEQYF
TRBV5-1	.	.	TRBJ1-1	TGCGCCAGCGTCGAGGGGGGGACTAACACTGAAGCTTTCTTT	CASVEGGTNTEAFF
TRBV6-5	.	.	TRBJ1-1	TGTGCCAGCAGTTATCTAGCGGCAGGGGCTGAAGCTTTCTTT	CASSYLAAGAEAFF
TRBV2	few	TRBD1	TRBJ1-5	TGTGCCAGCAGTGAAGCCGAGACAGGGGGGCAGCCCCAGCATTTT	CASSEAETGGQPQHF
TRBV6-1	.	.	TRBJ1-1	TGTGCCAGCAGTAGAAACAGTATCCCGAACACTGAAGCTTTCTTT	CASSRNSIPNTEAFF
TRBV5-1	.	TRBD1	TRBJ1-2	TGCGCCAGCAGCTTGGGGATGACGACAGGGAACTATGGCTACACCTTC	CASSLGMTTGNYGYTF
TRBV6-5	.	.	TRBJ1-2	TGTGCCAGCAGTGCGACAGATAACTATGGCTACACCTTC	CASSATDNYGYTF
TRBV15	.	.	TRBJ1-1	TGTGCCACGAGCCTCCACAGGGAATCTGAAGCTTTCTTT	CATSLHRESEAFF
TRBV30	.	TRBD1	TRBJ1-2	TGTGCCTGGAGTACCCCAGGGGGCTACTATGGCTACACCTTC	CAWSTPGGYYGYTF
TRBV11-2	once	.	TRBJ2-7	TGTGCCAGCAGCTTCTCCCCAGCGCCCTCCTACGAGCAGTACTTC	CASSFSPAPSYEQYF